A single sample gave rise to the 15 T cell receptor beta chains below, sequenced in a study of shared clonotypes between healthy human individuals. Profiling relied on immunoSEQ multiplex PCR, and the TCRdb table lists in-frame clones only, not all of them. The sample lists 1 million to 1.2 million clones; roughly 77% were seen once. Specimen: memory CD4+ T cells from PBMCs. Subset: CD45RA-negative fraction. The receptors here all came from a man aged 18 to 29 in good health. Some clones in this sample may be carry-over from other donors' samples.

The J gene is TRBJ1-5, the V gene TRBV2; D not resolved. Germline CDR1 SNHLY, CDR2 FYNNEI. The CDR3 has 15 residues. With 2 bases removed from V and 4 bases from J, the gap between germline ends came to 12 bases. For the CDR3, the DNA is TGTGCCAGCAGTGAACATCCGCGGGGAAATCAGCCCCAGCATTTT. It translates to CASSEHPRGNQPQHF.

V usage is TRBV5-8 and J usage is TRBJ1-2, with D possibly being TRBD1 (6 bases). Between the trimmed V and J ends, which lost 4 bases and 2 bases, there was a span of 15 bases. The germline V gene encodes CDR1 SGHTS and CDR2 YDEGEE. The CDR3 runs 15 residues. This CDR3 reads CASSRGHLSNYGYTF. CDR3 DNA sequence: TGTGCCAGCAGCCGGGGACACCTAAGCAACTATGGCTACACCTTC.

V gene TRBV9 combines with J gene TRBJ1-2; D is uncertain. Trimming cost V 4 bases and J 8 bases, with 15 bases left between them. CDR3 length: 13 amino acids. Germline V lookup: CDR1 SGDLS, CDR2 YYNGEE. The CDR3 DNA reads TGTGCCAGCAGCTATGGGCAGTCTCTGGGCTACACCTTC. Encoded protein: CASSYGQSLGYTF.

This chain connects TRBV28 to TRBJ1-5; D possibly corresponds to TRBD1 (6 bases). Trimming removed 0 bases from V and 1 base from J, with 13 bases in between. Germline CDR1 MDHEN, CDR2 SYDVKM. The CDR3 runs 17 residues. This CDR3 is CASSLWGGEKSNQPQHF. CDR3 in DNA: TGTGCCAGCAGTTTATGGGGGGGCGAGAAAAGCAATCAGCCCCAGCATTTT.

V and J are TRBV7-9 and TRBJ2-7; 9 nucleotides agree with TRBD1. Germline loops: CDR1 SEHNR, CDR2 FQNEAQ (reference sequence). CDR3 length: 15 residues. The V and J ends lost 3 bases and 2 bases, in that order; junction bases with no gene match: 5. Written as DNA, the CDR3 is TGTGCCAGCAGCTTCGGGACAGGGAGGACCTACGAGCAGTACTTC. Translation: CASSFGTGRTYEQYF. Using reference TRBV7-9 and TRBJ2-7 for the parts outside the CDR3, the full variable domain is DTGVSQNPRHKITKRGQNVTFRCDPISEHNRLYWYRQTLGQGPEFLTYFQNEAQLEKSRLLSDRFSAERPKGSFSTLEIQRTEQGDSAMYLCASSFGTGRTYEQYFGPGTRLTVT.

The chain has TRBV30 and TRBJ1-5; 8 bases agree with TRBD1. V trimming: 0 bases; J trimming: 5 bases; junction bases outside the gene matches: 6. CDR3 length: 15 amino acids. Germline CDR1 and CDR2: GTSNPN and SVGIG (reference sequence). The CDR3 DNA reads TGTGCCTGGAGTGTACGCAACAGGGGGGATCAGCCCCAGCATTTT. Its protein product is CAWSVRNRGDQPQHF.

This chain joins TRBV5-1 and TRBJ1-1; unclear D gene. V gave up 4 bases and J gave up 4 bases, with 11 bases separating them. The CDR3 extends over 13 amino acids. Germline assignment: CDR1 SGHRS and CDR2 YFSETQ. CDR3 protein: CASSPHRITEAFF. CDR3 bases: TGCGCCAGCAGCCCCCACAGAATCACTGAAGCTTTCTTT.

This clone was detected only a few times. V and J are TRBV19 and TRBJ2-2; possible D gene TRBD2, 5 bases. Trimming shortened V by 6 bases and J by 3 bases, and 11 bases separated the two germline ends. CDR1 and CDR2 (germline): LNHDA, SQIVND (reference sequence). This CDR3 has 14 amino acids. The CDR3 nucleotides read TGTGCCAGTAGGAGGACTCGGGACACCGGGGAGCTGTTTTTT. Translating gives CASRRTRDTGELFF.

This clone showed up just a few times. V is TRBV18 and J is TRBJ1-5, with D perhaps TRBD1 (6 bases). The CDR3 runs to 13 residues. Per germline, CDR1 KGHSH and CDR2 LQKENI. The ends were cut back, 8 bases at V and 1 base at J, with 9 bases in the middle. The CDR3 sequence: CASRGQSNQPQHF. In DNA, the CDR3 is TGTGCCAGCCGGGGACAAAGCAATCAGCCCCAGCATTTT.

This chain's CDR3 is CASSLRTTEQYF. Here the CDR3 DNA reads TGTGCCAGCAGTTTGCGGACAACCGAGCAGTACTTC. The V call is TRBV28, the J call TRBJ2-7, with D possibly matching TRBD1 (5 bases). The CDR3 loop spans 12 amino acids. Germline V lookup: CDR1 MDHEN, CDR2 SYDVKM. V was cut by 3 bases and J by 6 bases, with 9 bases left in between.

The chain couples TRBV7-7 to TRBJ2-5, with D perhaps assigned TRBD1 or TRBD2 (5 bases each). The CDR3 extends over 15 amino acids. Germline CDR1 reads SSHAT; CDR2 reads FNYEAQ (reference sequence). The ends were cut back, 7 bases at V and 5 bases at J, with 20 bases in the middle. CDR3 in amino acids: CASTTGVGAGETQYF. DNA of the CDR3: TGTGCCAGCACCACCGGGGTAGGGGCTGGGGAGACCCAGTACTTC.

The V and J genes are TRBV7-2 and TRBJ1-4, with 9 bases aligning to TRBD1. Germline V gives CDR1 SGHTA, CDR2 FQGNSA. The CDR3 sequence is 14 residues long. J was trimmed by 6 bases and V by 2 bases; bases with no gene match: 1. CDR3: CASSLRTGDEKLFF. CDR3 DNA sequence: TGTGCCAGCAGCTTAAGGACAGGGGATGAAAAACTGTTTTTT.

CDR3 DNA: TGTGCCAGCTCGACTTCCGGGACAGGCCTAAAAAAACTGTTTTTT. As protein: CASSTSGTGLKKLFF. V and J are TRBV18 and TRBJ1-4, with 8 bases lining up with TRBD1. The germline V gene has CDR1 KGHSH and CDR2 LQKENI. The CDR3 contains 15 residues. V dropped 6 bases and J dropped 9; count of bases not matched to a gene: 12.

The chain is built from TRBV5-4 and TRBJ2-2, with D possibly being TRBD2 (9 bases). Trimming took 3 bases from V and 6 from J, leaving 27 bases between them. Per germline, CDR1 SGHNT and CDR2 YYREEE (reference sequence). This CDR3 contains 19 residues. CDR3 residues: CASSSRGLAGSPRAGELFF. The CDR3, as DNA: TGTGCCAGCAGCTCCAGGGGGCTAGCGGGATCCCCAAGGGCCGGGGAGCTGTTTTTT.

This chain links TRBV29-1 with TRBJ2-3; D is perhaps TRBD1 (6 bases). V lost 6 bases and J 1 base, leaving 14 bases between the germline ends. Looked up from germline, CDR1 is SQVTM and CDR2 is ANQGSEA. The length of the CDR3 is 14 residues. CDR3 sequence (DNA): TGCAGCGTGAGAGACAGGCAACGCACAGATACGCAGTATTTT. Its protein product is CSVRDRQRTDTQYF.